The TCR beta chain described here comes from a study of molecular identifiers for immune sequencing clone quantification. Study information: Replicates involved a five-way split of RNA from around 18,000 or 91,000 naive CD8 cells, with sequencing of four.

The CDR3 has 16 residues. Germline trimming cut 6 bases from V and 1 base from J; bases unmatched to any gene: 7. TCRdb reprocessed the PCR reads with MiXCR, giving one entry per CDR3 protein. In the table there are roughly 100,000 distinct CDR3 sequences, about a third of which are singletons. This clonotype came up a few times. Naive CD8 sequencing libraries were generated from approximately 20,000 to 1,000,000 sorted cells, with 10%, 30% or 50% RNA as input. Sorting defined naive CD8 T cells as CD8+CD4-CCR7+CD45RA+. The sequenced sample was naive CD8+ T cells from blood, with Jurkat cell RNA spiked in. Subset defined: FACS-sorted CD8+CD4-CCR7+CD45RA+ naive T cells. The V call is TRBV12-3 or TRBV12-4, the J call TRBJ2-1; 9 nucleotides align to TRBD1. This TCR came from a human donor in good health. Some libraries in this study had Jurkat cell RNA spiked in. CDR3 nucleotides: TGTGCCAGCAGGACCACAGGGGGCAGATCCTACAATGAGCAGTTCTTC. As protein: CASRTTGGRSYNEQFF.